These 30 T cell receptor beta chains originate from one sample sequenced in a study of shared clonotypes between healthy human individuals. Profiling relied on immunoSEQ multiplex PCR, and the TCRdb table lists in-frame clones only, not all of them. The table lists about 2.4 million clones, over 85% of them singletons. Sequenced input: naive CD4+ T cells from PBMCs. Subset in this sample: CD45RA+ positively selected. The receptors come from a young man in good health. Some clones in this sample may be carry-over from other donors' samples.

This sequence joins TRBV4-3 and TRBJ1-3, with D hard to call. CDR1 is LGHNA, CDR2 YSLEER, per germline. With 3 bases removed from V and 2 bases from J, the gap between germline ends came to 5 bases. The CDR3 totals 13 residues. As DNA, the CDR3 is TGCGCCAGCAGCCACACCGCTGGAAACACCATATATTTT. This gives the protein CASSHTAGNTIYF.

The J gene is TRBJ1-1, the V gene TRBV18; no reliable D call. Germline-derived CDR1 and CDR2 are KGHSH and LQKENI. This CDR3 contains 15 residues. V was clipped by 3 bases and J by 1 base, with 12 bases between them. The CDR3 reads CASSPMAQENTEAFF. The CDR3 nucleotides read TGTGCCAGCTCACCTATGGCCCAAGAGAACACTGAAGCTTTCTTT.

The V gene is TRBV10-3, the J gene TRBJ2-6; tentative D call: TRBD1 (6 bases). The V gene's germline CDR1 is ENHRY and CDR2 SYGVKD. The CDR3 is 17 residues long. The V end lost 6 bases, the J end lost 4 bases, and 19 bases lay between the germline ends. The CDR3 DNA reads as TGTGCCATCAGCCCCATGGACAGCCGCTTAGGGGCCAACGTCCTGACTTTC. It specifies CAISPMDSRLGANVLTF.

This sequence joins TRBV15 and TRBJ1-3; the D gene is possibly TRBD1 (5 bases). The CDR3 extends over 15 amino acids. The V and J ends lost 8 bases and 4 bases respectively, with 18 bases between them. Germline CDR1 is LNHNV and CDR2 is YYDKDF (reference sequence). The CDR3 here is CATGRPGASGNTIYF. As DNA, the CDR3 is TGTGCCACCGGGAGACCTGGGGCGTCCGGAAACACCATATATTTT.

The rearrangement uses TRBV11-2 and TRBJ1-2, with unresolved D. CDR1 and CDR2 (germline): SGHAT, FQNNGV. The CDR3 runs 16 residues. Trimming shortened V by 5 bases and J by 4 bases, and 20 bases separated the two germline ends. In DNA, the CDR3 is TGTGCCAGCAGCACCCCCCTTACCGGGCTCATCTATGGCTACACCTTC. This sequence encodes CASSTPLTGLIYGYTF.

The CDR3 region is CASSPYPSGAGNTIYF. The CDR3 bases are TGCGCCAGCAGCCCATATCCGTCAGGTGCTGGAAACACCATATATTTT. This chain links TRBV4-1 with TRBJ1-3; the D is unclear. Trimming stripped 4 bases from V and 2 bases from J, with 15 bases between. This CDR3 is built from 16 residues. CDR1 MGHRA and CDR2 YSYEKL come from the germline V gene.

This clone showed up just once. This chain links TRBV4-2 with TRBJ2-7, with 13 bases fitting TRBD2. J lost 6 bases, V lost 4 bases, and 6 bases had no gene match. Germline V gene lookup returns CDR1 LGHNA and CDR2 YNFKEQ. The CDR3 consists of 15 residues. This CDR3 is CASSLGLAGVGEQYF. The CDR3 DNA reads TGTGCCAGCAGCCTAGGACTAGCGGGAGTTGGCGAGCAGTACTTC.

This clone was counted a single time. The gene calls are TRBV2 and TRBJ1-4; D might be TRBD1 (5 bases). The CDR3 runs to 10 residues. Trimming stripped 7 bases from V and 8 bases from J, with 5 bases between. CDR1 is SNHLY and CDR2 is FYNNEI in the germline V gene. The CDR3 DNA reads as TGTGCCAGCACAGGGGAAAAACTGTTTTTT. Its protein product is CASTGEKLFF.

The V gene is TRBV2, the J gene TRBJ2-7; 9 nucleotides match TRBD1. With 6 bases clipped from V and 2 bases from J, the junction kept 11 bases outside the gene matches. There are 16 residues in the CDR3. In germline, CDR1 is SNHLY, CDR2 FYNNEI. The CDR3 loop reads CASSQTQGAVTYEQYF. CDR3 nucleotides: TGTGCCAGCAGCCAAACACAGGGGGCAGTCACCTACGAGCAGTACTTC.

The chain uses TRBV25-1 and TRBJ2-7, with 12 positions matching TRBD2. The CDR3 sequence is 13 residues long. With 6 bases clipped from V and 3 bases from J, the junction kept 0 bases outside the gene matches. Germline V lookup: CDR1 MGHDK, CDR2 SYGVNS. The CDR3 here is CASRTSGSYEQYF. CDR3 nucleotides: TGTGCCAGCAGGACTAGCGGGAGCTACGAGCAGTACTTC.

The CDR3 spells CASSPFPSGLPNEQFF. The CDR3 nucleotides are TGTGCCAGCAGCCCATTTCCCAGCGGGCTCCCGAATGAGCAGTTCTTC. This chain joins TRBV5-6 and TRBJ2-1; TRBD2 might be the D (6 bases). This CDR3 contains 16 residues. Germline loops: CDR1 SGHDT, CDR2 YYEEEE. V was trimmed by 4 bases and J by 7 bases, leaving 21 bases between them. Full variable domain (missing parts from reference TRBV5-6 and TRBJ2-1): DAGVTQSPTHLIKTRGQQVTLRCSPKSGHDTVSWYQQALGQGPQFIFQYYEEEERQRGNFPDRFSGHQFPNYSSELNVNALLLGDSALYLCASSPFPSGLPNEQFFGPGTRLTVL.

CDR3 residues: CASSPRLDTDTQYF. The CDR3 coding sequence is TGTGCCAGCAGCCCCAGACTTGACACAGATACGCAGTATTTT. V and J are TRBV7-2 and TRBJ2-3; D is ambiguous. This CDR3 is built from 14 residues. The germline V gene encodes CDR1 SGHTA and CDR2 FQGNSA. V was pared by 5 bases and J by 2 bases, with 11 bases between.

Of note for this clone: The sample has other DNA sequences that encode this CDR3 too. This sequence joins TRBV2 and TRBJ1-4; no firm D call. The CDR3 extends over 13 amino acids. V lost 4 bases, J lost 0 bases, and 3 bases lay in between. Per the germline V gene, CDR1 is SNHLY and CDR2 is FYNNEI. The CDR3 loop reads CASSGTTNEKLFF. CDR3 coding DNA: TGTGCCAGCAGTGGAACAACTAATGAAAAACTGTTTTTT.

This rearrangement joins TRBV5-6 to TRBJ2-5; 9 bases are a match to TRBD2. V was pared by 6 bases and J by 4 bases, with 4 bases of the junction left unmatched. The CDR3 covers 13 residues. The V gene's germline CDR1 is SGHDT and CDR2 YYEEEE. This CDR3 reads CASTTRGGETQYF. CDR3 coding DNA: TGTGCCAGCACCACGCGGGGGGGAGAGACCCAGTACTTC.

With respect to this clone: Other DNA sequences in the sample encode the same CDR3. The V gene is TRBV6-6, the J gene TRBJ1-1; no clear D gene. Germline assignment: CDR1 MNHNY and CDR2 SVGAGI (reference sequence). V was pared by 1 base and J by 4 bases, with 7 bases between. The CDR3 extends over 13 amino acids. The CDR3 coding sequence is TGTGCCAGCAGTTACTATCGTGGCACTGAAGCTTTCTTT. Amino acid sequence: CASSYYRGTEAFF.

The sample holds a few counts of this clone. The chain uses TRBV30 and TRBJ1-1; no clear D gene. CDR3 size: 15 residues. The V gene's germline CDR1 is GTSNPN and CDR2 SVGIG (reference sequence). Trimming stripped 1 base from V and 3 bases from J, with 15 bases between. CDR3 sequence reads: CAWSGTSHLDTEAFF. In nucleotides, the CDR3 is TGTGCCTGGAGTGGGACTTCCCACTTGGACACTGAAGCTTTCTTT.

The V and J genes are TRBV5-1 and TRBJ2-6; TRBD1 agrees at 12 bases. The CDR3 consists of 17 residues. Per germline, CDR1 SGHRS and CDR2 YFSETQ. V lost 4 bases and J lost 1; bases outside the gene matches: 3. This CDR3 is CASSGDRGLSGANVLTF. The DNA for the CDR3 is TGCGCCAGCAGCGGGGACAGGGGGCTTTCTGGGGCCAACGTCCTGACTTTC.

The chain combines TRBV7-2 with TRBJ1-1, with 8 bases fitting TRBD1. The CDR3 runs to 15 residues. Germline V gene data show CDR1 as SGHTA and CDR2 as FQGNSA. J gave up 1 base and V 0 bases, and 1 base lay outside the gene matches. The CDR3: CASSLARGPNTEAFF. In nucleotides, the CDR3 is TGTGCCAGCAGCTTAGCCAGGGGGCCGAACACTGAAGCTTTCTTT.

The CDR3 sequence: CASSEAGQGHYPKETQYF. The CDR3, as DNA: TGTGCCAGCAGTGAAGCGGGACAGGGGCACTATCCGAAAGAGACCCAGTACTTC. The rearrangement joins TRBV2 to TRBJ2-5; 10 bases are shared with TRBD1. The CDR3 loop spans 18 amino acids. Germline CDR1 reads SNHLY; CDR2 reads FYNNEI. V lost 0 bases to trimming and J lost 3 bases; unmatched junction nucleotides: 10. The entire variable domain, with the rest obtained from reference TRBV2 and TRBJ2-5, is as follows: EPEVTQTPSHQVTQMGQEVILRCVPISNHLYFYWYRQILGQKVEFLVSFYNNEISEKSEIFDDQFSVERPDGSNFTLKIRSTKLEDSAMYFCASSEAGQGHYPKETQYFGPGTRLLVL.

This chain links TRBV28 with TRBJ2-7; D is unclear. Trimming cost V 3 bases and J 3 bases, with 12 bases left between them. The CDR3 loop spans 14 amino acids. The V gene's germline CDR1 is MDHEN and CDR2 SYDVKM. The CDR3 bases are TGTGCCAGCAGTTTTGTTCATAGCTTCTACGAGCAGTACTTC. As protein: CASSFVHSFYEQYF.

The V and J genes are TRBV28 and TRBJ2-7; D is ambiguous. Per germline, CDR1 MDHEN and CDR2 SYDVKM. V lost 6 bases, J lost 4 bases, and 7 bases lay in between. This CDR3 spans 11 amino acids. The CDR3 DNA follows: TGTGCCAGCAGGACGGAGTACGAGCAGTACTTC. This translates into CASRTEYEQYF.

The V call is TRBV2, the J call TRBJ2-3; 11 bases line up with TRBD2. The CDR3 totals 16 residues. CDR1 is SNHLY and CDR2 is FYNNEI in the germline V gene. Losses at the gene ends were 6 bases for V and 0 bases for J; bases not matched to a gene: 5. CDR3: CASRGTSGSSTDTQYF. CDR3 sequence (DNA): TGTGCCAGCAGGGGGACTAGCGGCTCTAGCACAGATACGCAGTATTTT.

V gene TRBV4-1 combines with J gene TRBJ1-1, with D maybe TRBD1 (6 bases). Germline CDR1 MGHRA, CDR2 YSYEKL. V lost 4 bases and J 6 bases, leaving 21 bases between the germline ends. The CDR3 sequence is 16 residues long. CDR3 amino acids: CASSRKRPGHVPEAFF. CDR3 coding DNA: TGCGCCAGCAGCCGAAAGCGGCCGGGACACGTACCTGAAGCTTTCTTT.

This sequence joins TRBV19 and TRBJ2-7, with D maybe TRBD1 (5 bases). The V end lost 1 base, the J end lost 6 bases, and 10 bases lay between the germline ends. The CDR3 extends over 13 amino acids. Germline V gives CDR1 LNHDA, CDR2 SQIVND (reference sequence). CDR3 sequence reads: CASSIAWGSEQYF. CDR3 sequence (DNA): TGTGCCAGTAGTATAGCTTGGGGCTCCGAGCAGTACTTC.

The chain combines TRBV5-1 with TRBJ2-7; 9 nucleotides match TRBD1. Losses at the gene ends were 4 bases for V and 0 bases for J; bases not matched to a gene: 5. The CDR3 contains 15 residues. Germline assignment: CDR1 SGHRS and CDR2 YFSETQ. The CDR3 region has the DNA TGCGCCAGCAGCAGAACAGGGGGCGCCTCCTACGAGCAGTACTTC. Translating gives CASSRTGGASYEQYF.

The chain has TRBV6-1 and TRBJ2-1, with D possibly being TRBD2 (6 bases). The CDR3 loop spans 14 amino acids. Germline V CDR1 and CDR2: MNHNS, SASEGT. V was trimmed by 10 bases and J by 0 bases, leaving 13 bases between them. Written as DNA, the CDR3 is TGTGCCACCACGGGACTCGGCTCCTACAATGAGCAGTTCTTC. Amino acids: CATTGLGSYNEQFF.

A word on this clone: Other DNA sequences in the sample encode the same CDR3. The rearrangement joins TRBV28 to TRBJ2-7; 11 bases line up with TRBD1. Germline V gene sequence: CDR1 MDHEN, CDR2 SYDVKM. The trim removed 6 bases at V and 0 bases at J, leaving 4 bases unmatched. The CDR3 runs 15 residues. The CDR3 nucleotides read TGTGCCAGCAGCCCCGGGACAGGGGGCTCCTACGAGCAGTACTTC. It specifies CASSPGTGGSYEQYF.

In DNA, the CDR3 is TGCAGCGTCGGCACCATATTCGCGGAGACCCAGTACTTC. It translates to CSVGTIFAETQYF. The rearrangement joins TRBV29-1 to TRBJ2-5; D is unresolved. Germline CDR1 SQVTM, CDR2 ANQGSEA. Deletions cut 6 bases from V and 5 bases from J, with 16 bases between. The CDR3 is made up of 13 amino acids.

The rearrangement joins TRBV7-3 to TRBJ1-2; TRBD1 matches at 8 bases. The CDR3 totals 15 residues. Unmatched junction bases numbered 10, after V lost 5 bases and J lost 5 bases. Per germline, CDR1 SGHTA and CDR2 FQGTGA. The CDR3 coding sequence is TGTGCCAGCAGCCCCGCCCCGGGACAGGAATATGGCTACACCTTC. It specifies CASSPAPGQEYGYTF.

The chain has TRBV4-3 and TRBJ2-7; 13 bases line up with TRBD2. CDR1 is LGHNA and CDR2 is YSLEER in the germline V gene. The junction had 5 bases not matched to a gene; V was cut back by 3 bases and J by 0 bases. The CDR3 consists of 17 residues. The CDR3 protein is CASSQGLAGLSSYEQYF. The CDR3 DNA reads as TGCGCCAGCAGCCAGGGACTAGCGGGGCTAAGCTCCTACGAGCAGTACTTC.